Listed below are T cell receptor beta chains from one sample, sequenced in a study of blood T cell repertoires in COVID-19. The data were produced by immunoSEQ multiplex PCR, yet TCRdb's version contains in-frame clones alone and is incomplete. This table has about 240,000 clones, around 89% appearing once. The sample was PBMCs or T cells enriched from blood (not recorded which). The receptors stem from a woman younger than 45 who had recovered from COVID-19. Each CDR3 is given with its conserved first and last residue. A D gene is named only where the DNA matches it firmly. Rows may omit the clone size; those that give it use once, few, many or a size class.

v_gene: TRBV27
j_gene: TRBJ1-5
d_gene: .
abundance: .
CDR3aa: CASSYGVNQPQHF
CDR3nt: TGTGCCAGCAGTTACGGGGTCAATCAGCCCCAGCATTTT

v_gene: TRBV15
j_gene: TRBJ2-7
d_gene: .
abundance: .
CDR3aa: CATSRSGPYEQYF
CDR3nt: TGTGCCACCAGCAGAAGCGGCCCCTACGAGCAGTACTTC

v_gene: TRBV9
j_gene: TRBJ1-6
d_gene: .
abundance: .
CDR3aa: CASSVEGNNSPLHF
CDR3nt: TGTGCCAGCAGCGTAGAGGGGAATAATTCACCCCTCCACTTT

v_gene: TRBV3-1/TRBV3-2
j_gene: TRBJ1-4
d_gene: .
abundance: .
CDR3aa: CASSLRTATNEKLFF
CDR3nt: TGTGCCAGCAGCCTGAGGACAGCAACTAATGAAAAACTGTTTTTT

v_gene: TRBV24-1
j_gene: TRBJ1-5
d_gene: TRBD1
abundance: .
CDR3aa: CATRVGDRNQPQHF
CDR3nt: TGTGCCACCAGGGTCGGGGACAGGAATCAGCCCCAGCATTTT

v_gene: TRBV6-5
j_gene: TRBJ2-3
d_gene: TRBD1
abundance: .
CDR3aa: CASSGDSDTQYF
CDR3nt: TGTGCCAGCAGCGGGGACAGCGATACGCAGTATTTT

v_gene: TRBV28
j_gene: TRBJ2-3
d_gene: .
abundance: once
CDR3aa: CASLRLSTDTQYF
CDR3nt: TGTGCCTCCCTGAGACTATCCACAGATACGCAGTATTTT

v_gene: TRBV7-2
j_gene: TRBJ1-5
d_gene: TRBD1
abundance: .
CDR3aa: CASSPRTGGNQPQHF
CDR3nt: TGTGCCAGCAGCCCACGGACAGGTGGGAATCAGCCCCAGCATTTT

v_gene: TRBV7-9
j_gene: TRBJ1-2
d_gene: .
abundance: .
CDR3aa: CASSSERLLYGYTF
CDR3nt: TGTGCCAGCAGCTCCGAAAGACTCCTCTATGGCTACACCTTC

v_gene: TRBV10-2
j_gene: TRBJ1-2
d_gene: .
abundance: .
CDR3aa: CASRIGGVGGYTF
CDR3nt: TGCGCCAGCAGGATAGGGGGGGTTGGTGGCTACACCTTC

v_gene: TRBV5-1
j_gene: TRBJ1-1
d_gene: .
abundance: .
CDR3aa: CASSLGGETEAFF
CDR3nt: TGCGCCAGCAGCTTGGGCGGGGAAACTGAAGCTTTCTTT

v_gene: TRBV28
j_gene: TRBJ1-2
d_gene: .
abundance: .
CDR3aa: CASSLRTAYGYTF
CDR3nt: TGTGCCAGCAGTTTACGGACAGCGTATGGCTACACCTTC

v_gene: TRBV7-2
j_gene: TRBJ1-2
d_gene: .
abundance: .
CDR3aa: CASNPLANYGYTF
CDR3nt: TGTGCCAGCAACCCTTTAGCTAACTATGGCTACACCTTC

v_gene: TRBV6-4
j_gene: TRBJ1-2
d_gene: TRBD1
abundance: .
CDR3aa: CASKPTGTYYGYTF
CDR3nt: TGTGCCAGTAAACCGACAGGGACCTACTATGGCTACACCTTC